A single sample is the source of the 4 T cell receptor beta chains below, sequenced in a study of blood T cell repertoires in COVID-19. Sequencing used immunoSEQ multiplex PCR; TCRdb keeps in-frame clones, though not all of them. The table records around 80,000 clones, approximately 85% of them present only once. The sample taken for sequencing was peripheral blood. The receptors were gathered from a human donor in a cohort sampled during active COVID-19.

The rearrangement uses TRBV7-8 and TRBJ2-7; 7 nucleotides line up with TRBD2. Germline CDR1 is SGHVS and CDR2 is FQNEAQ. CDR3 length equals 17 residues. With 1 base clipped from V and 2 bases from J, the junction kept 11 bases outside the gene matches. The CDR3 sequence is CASSLEGRDYQPYEQYF. CDR3 DNA sequence: TGTGCCAGCAGCTTAGAGGGACGGGACTACCAACCCTACGAGCAGTACTTC.

The rearrangement uses TRBV30 and TRBJ1-2; no definite D call. CDR3 length: 14 amino acids. Between the trimmed V and J ends, which lost 2 bases and 0 bases, there was a span of 10 bases. Germline lookup yields CDR1 GTSNPN and CDR2 SVGIG (reference sequence). The CDR3 DNA follows: TGTGCCTGGAGTCTATCGTGGTCTAACTATGGCTACACCTTC. This translates into CAWSLSWSNYGYTF. The complete variable domain, with remaining parts taken from reference TRBV30 and TRBJ1-2, reads SQTIHQWPATLVQPVGSPLSLECTVEGTSNPNLYWYRQAAGRGLQLLFYSVGIGQISSEVPQNLSASRPQDRQFILSSKKLLLSDSGFYLCAWSLSWSNYGYTFGSGTRLTVV.

The J gene is TRBJ2-3, the V gene TRBV6-4, with TRBD1 matching 7 bases. In germline, CDR1 is MRHNA, CDR2 SNTAGT. The CDR3 length is 16 residues. V shed 2 bases, J shed 6 bases, and the junction held 11 bases outside the gene matches. This chain's CDR3 is CASSDPRDSLKDTQYF. CDR3 coding DNA: TGTGCCAGCAGTGACCCCCGGGACAGTCTTAAGGATACGCAGTATTTT.

Note on this clone: Other nucleotide sequences in the sample specify the same CDR3. The chain recombines TRBV14 with TRBJ2-1; unclear D gene. The germline V gene encodes CDR1 SGHDN and CDR2 FVKESK. This CDR3 has 12 residues. Trimming cost V 3 bases and J 7 bases, with 7 bases left between them. The CDR3 loop reads CASSHSGNEQFF. Written as DNA, the CDR3 is TGTGCCAGCAGCCACTCGGGTAATGAGCAGTTCTTC.